These 14 T cell receptor beta chains originate from one sample sequenced in a study of spatial heterogeneity in lung cancer. TCRdb reprocessed the 5' RACE reads via MiXCR and lists one record per CDR3 protein. The sample records some 16,000 distinct CDR3 sequences, 15% to 20% being singletons. Indicated time point: blood at routine non-recurrence follow-up after resection. Source: PBMCs, taken at follow-up. These receptors all come from a male donor with early-stage non-small cell lung cancer.

There are many counts of this clonotype. The chain couples TRBV7-2 to TRBJ2-3; 8 positions agree with TRBD2. This CDR3 is built from 15 residues. Looked up from germline, CDR1 is SGHTA and CDR2 is FQGNSA. The V and J ends lost 6 bases and 6 bases, in that order; junction bases with no gene match: 11. CDR3 bases: TGTGCCAGCAGACCCGGCGGGGGGTCTCGGGATACGCAGTATTTT. Amino acid sequence: CASRPGGGSRDTQYF.

This clonotype was detected a few times. The chain couples TRBV11-1 to TRBJ1-1, with unresolved D. Germline-derived CDR1 and CDR2 are SGHAT and FQDESV (reference sequence). V lost 7 bases, J lost 4 bases, and 16 bases lay in between. The CDR3 runs 14 residues. CDR3 amino acids: CASTSGGGFTEAFF. The CDR3 DNA follows: TGTGCCAGCACCTCCGGAGGCGGTTTCACTGAAGCTTTCTTT.

This clonotype was recorded many times. The rearrangement uses TRBV5-4 and TRBJ2-7; possibly TRBD1 or TRBD2 for D (5 bases each). The CDR3 sequence is 14 residues long. Trimming stripped 0 bases from V and 2 bases from J, with 9 bases between. CDR1 is SGHNT, CDR2 YYREEE, per germline (reference sequence). The CDR3 DNA reads TGTGCCAGCAGCTTGGCCGGGACGGCCTACGAGCAGTACTTC. Its translation: CASSLAGTAYEQYF.

In its sample, this clonotype was seen a few times. This chain joins TRBV7-9 and TRBJ2-7; D remains ambiguous. This CDR3 contains 13 residues. V was clipped by 1 base and J by 6 bases, with 10 bases between them. Germline V lookup: CDR1 SEHNR, CDR2 FQNEAQ (reference sequence). Here the CDR3 DNA reads TGTGCCAGCAGCTTAGTGGCTGGGTTCGAGCAGTACTTC. This translates into CASSLVAGFEQYF.

This clonotype was observed at least ten times. CDR3 sequence reads: CASSPGQGRGVQYF. The CDR3 nucleotides read TGTGCCAGCAGCCCGGGACAGGGAAGAGGGGTGCAGTACTTC. The chain has TRBV7-2 and TRBJ2-7, with 9 nucleotides matching TRBD1. The V gene's germline CDR1 is SGHTA and CDR2 FQGNSA. This CDR3 is built from 14 residues. V lost 5 bases and J lost 9; bases outside the gene matches: 11. Drawing the rest from reference TRBV7-2 and TRBJ2-7, the complete variable domain is GAGVSQSPSNKVTEKGKDVELRCDPISGHTALYWYRQSLGQGLEFLIYFQGNSAPDKSGLPSDRFSAERTGGSVSTLTIQRTQQEDSAVYLCASSPGQGRGVQYFGPGTRLTVT.

This clonotype showed up many times. CDR3 in amino acids: CASSFRGLSGNTIYF. The DNA of the CDR3 is TGTGCCAGCAGCTTCAGGGGGCTGTCTGGAAACACCATATATTTT. The chain carries TRBV11-2 and TRBJ1-3; 8 positions match TRBD1. The CDR3 runs to 15 residues. The V gene's germline CDR1 is SGHAT and CDR2 FQNNGV. The J segment lost 1 base and the V segment lost 3 bases, leaving 2 bases of the junction unmatched.

Ten or more counts support this clonotype. The V gene is TRBV20-1, the J gene TRBJ2-5, with 7 bases identical to TRBD1. The junction had 8 bases not matched to a gene; V was cut back by 3 bases and J by 1 base. CDR3 size: 15 residues. Germline CDR1 and CDR2: DFQATT and SNEGSKA (reference sequence). The CDR3 region is CSARTTRQGQETQYF. DNA for the CDR3: TGCAGTGCTAGGACAACCAGACAGGGCCAAGAGACCCAGTACTTC.

This clonotype was counted ten times or more. The CDR3 region is CASSYTGGSTGELFF. In nucleotides, the CDR3 is TGTGCCAGCAGCTATACGGGGGGTAGTACCGGGGAGCTGTTTTTT. The chain employs TRBV7-3 and TRBJ2-2; 7 bases are a match to TRBD2. The length of the CDR3 is 15 residues. CDR1 is SGHTA, CDR2 FQGTGA, per germline. The junction had 7 bases not matched to a gene; V was cut back by 4 bases and J by 5 bases.

CDR3 bases: TGTGCCAGTAGTATCTCGGAGGTTGAGCAGTTCTTC. Its translation: CASSISEVEQFF. This sequence joins TRBV19 and TRBJ2-1, with D maybe TRBD2 (5 bases). CDR1 and CDR2 (germline): LNHDA, SQIVND (reference sequence). V gave up 3 bases and J gave up 9 bases, with 9 bases separating them. The CDR3 is made up of 12 amino acids.

The table lists this clonotype with a few counts. The chain uses TRBV12-3 or TRBV12-4 and TRBJ2-3; 8 nucleotides align to TRBD2. The ends lost 2 bases at V and 2 bases at J; junction bases unmatched: 18. This CDR3 contains 20 residues. CDR3 nucleotide sequence: TGTGCCAGCAGTTTACGGGGACCTCGGCTAGCGGGCAGACACACAGATACGCAGTATTTT. Amino acid sequence: CASSLRGPRLAGRHTDTQYF.

The chain combines TRBV7-2 with TRBJ1-2; 9 bases match TRBD1. CDR1 and CDR2 (germline): SGHTA, FQGNSA. CDR3 length: 15 residues. V lost 5 bases to trimming and J lost 5 bases; unmatched junction nucleotides: 9. The CDR3: CASSHTGGAGYGYTF. The CDR3 DNA sequence: TGTGCCAGCAGCCATACAGGGGGCGCGGGATATGGCTACACCTTC. Together with reference TRBV7-2 and TRBJ1-2, the CDR3 gives the full variable domain: GAGVSQSPSNKVTEKGKDVELRCDPISGHTALYWYRQSLGQGLEFLIYFQGNSAPDKSGLPSDRFSAERTGGSVSTLTIQRTQQEDSAVYLCASSHTGGAGYGYTFGSGTRLTVV.

The V gene is TRBV5-1, the J gene TRBJ2-2; D not resolved. Germline lookup yields CDR1 SGHRS and CDR2 YFSETQ. There are 13 residues in the CDR3. V was trimmed by 0 bases and J by 5 bases, leaving 5 bases between them. CDR3 amino acids: CASSLGSTGELFF. The CDR3 nucleotides read TGCGCCAGCAGCTTGGGAAGTACCGGGGAGCTGTTTTTT.

This clonotype was recorded many times. The chain links TRBV14 to TRBJ1-4; D is perhaps TRBD1 (5 bases). Germline values: CDR1 SGHDN, CDR2 FVKESK. The V end was cut by 1 base, the J end by 10 bases, with 10 bases between. This CDR3 comprises 13 residues. CDR3 DNA: TGTGCCAGCAGCCAAGCTACAGGTGGAAAACTGTTTTTT. Translating it yields CASSQATGGKLFF. The entire variable domain, with the rest obtained from reference TRBV14 and TRBJ1-4, is as follows: EAGVTQFPSHSVIEKGQTVTLRCDPISGHDNLYWYRRVMGKEIKFLLHFVKESKQDESGMPNNRFLAERTGGTYSTLKVQPAELEDSGVYFCASSQATGGKLFFGSGTQLSVL.

This clonotype was counted only a few times. This rearrangement joins TRBV6-6 to TRBJ2-7; TRBD2 might be the D (5 bases). Between the trimmed V and J ends, which lost 2 bases and 3 bases, there was a span of 11 bases. Germline loops: CDR1 MNHNY, CDR2 SVGAGI (reference sequence). This CDR3 has 14 residues. As DNA, the CDR3 is TGTGCCAGCAGTTACCAGAGGGATGTCTACGAGCAGTACTTC. Translating it yields CASSYQRDVYEQYF.